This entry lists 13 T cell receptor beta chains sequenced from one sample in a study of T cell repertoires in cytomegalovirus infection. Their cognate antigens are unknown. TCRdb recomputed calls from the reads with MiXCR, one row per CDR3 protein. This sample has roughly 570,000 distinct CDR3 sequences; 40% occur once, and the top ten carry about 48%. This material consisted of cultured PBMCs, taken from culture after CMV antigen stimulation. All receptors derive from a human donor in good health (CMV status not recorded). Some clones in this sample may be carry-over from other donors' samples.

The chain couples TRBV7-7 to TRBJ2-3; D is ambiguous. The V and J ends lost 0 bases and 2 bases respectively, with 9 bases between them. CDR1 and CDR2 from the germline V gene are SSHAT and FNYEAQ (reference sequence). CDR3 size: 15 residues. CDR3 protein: CASSLALGPTDTQYF. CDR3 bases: TGTGCCAGCAGCTTAGCTCTAGGACCCACAGATACGCAGTATTTT.

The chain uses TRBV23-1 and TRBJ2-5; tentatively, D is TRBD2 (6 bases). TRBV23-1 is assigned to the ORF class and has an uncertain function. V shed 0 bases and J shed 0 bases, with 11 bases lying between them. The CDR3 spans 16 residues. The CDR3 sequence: CASSQSSAGNQETQYF. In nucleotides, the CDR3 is TGCGCCAGCAGTCAATCAAGCGCGGGGAACCAAGAGACCCAGTACTTC.

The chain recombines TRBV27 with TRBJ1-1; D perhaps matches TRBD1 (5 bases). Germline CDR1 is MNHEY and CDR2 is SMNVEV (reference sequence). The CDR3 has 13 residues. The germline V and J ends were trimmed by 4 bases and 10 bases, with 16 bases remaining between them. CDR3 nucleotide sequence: TGTGCCAGCAGTTCAGCGATCACAGGAGCAGCTTTCTTT. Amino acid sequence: CASSSAITGAAFF.

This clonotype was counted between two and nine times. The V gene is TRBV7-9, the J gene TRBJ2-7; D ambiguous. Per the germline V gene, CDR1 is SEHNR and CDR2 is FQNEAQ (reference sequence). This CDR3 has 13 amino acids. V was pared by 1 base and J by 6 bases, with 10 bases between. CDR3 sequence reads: CASSLVVSREQYF. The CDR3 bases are TGTGCCAGCAGCTTAGTGGTTAGTCGCGAGCAGTACTTC.

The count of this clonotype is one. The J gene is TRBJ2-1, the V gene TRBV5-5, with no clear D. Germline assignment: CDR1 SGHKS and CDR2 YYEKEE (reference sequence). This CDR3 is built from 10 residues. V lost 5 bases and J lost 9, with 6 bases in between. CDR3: CASRAREQFF. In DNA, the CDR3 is TGTGCCAGCAGGGCCCGTGAGCAGTTCTTC.

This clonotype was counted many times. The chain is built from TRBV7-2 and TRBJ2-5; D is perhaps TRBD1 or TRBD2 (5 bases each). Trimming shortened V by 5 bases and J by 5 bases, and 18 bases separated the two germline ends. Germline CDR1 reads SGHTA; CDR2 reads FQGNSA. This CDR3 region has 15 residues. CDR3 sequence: CASSLFPRGPETQYF. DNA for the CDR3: TGTGCCAGCAGCCTTTTCCCACGGGGCCCGGAGACCCAGTACTTC.

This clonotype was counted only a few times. CDR3 sequence reads: CASSTSSGAYNEQFF. The CDR3 nucleotides read TGTGCCAGCAGCACCTCTAGCGGGGCTTACAATGAGCAGTTCTTC. The gene calls are TRBV6-1 and TRBJ2-1, with 9 bases matching TRBD2. The CDR3 runs to 15 residues. Germline V lookup: CDR1 MNHNS, CDR2 SASEGT. Trimming at V came to 6 bases and at J to 4 bases, leaving 7 bases not matched to a gene.

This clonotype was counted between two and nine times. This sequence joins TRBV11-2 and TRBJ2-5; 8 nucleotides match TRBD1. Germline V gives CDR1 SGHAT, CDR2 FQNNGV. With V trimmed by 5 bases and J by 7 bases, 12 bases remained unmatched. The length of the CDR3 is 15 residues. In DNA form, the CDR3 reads TGTGCCAGCAGCCAGGGGACAGGCTTTCTCGGGACCCAGTACTTC. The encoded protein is CASSQGTGFLGTQYF.

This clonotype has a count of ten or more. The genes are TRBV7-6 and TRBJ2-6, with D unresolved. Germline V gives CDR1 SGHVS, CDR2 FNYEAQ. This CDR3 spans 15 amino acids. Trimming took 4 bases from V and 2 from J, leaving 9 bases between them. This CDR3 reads CASSWTYTGANVLTF. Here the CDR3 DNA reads TGTGCCAGCAGCTGGACCTATACTGGGGCCAACGTCCTGACTTTC. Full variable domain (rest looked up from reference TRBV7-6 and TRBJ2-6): GAGVSQSPRYKVTKRGQDVALRCDPISGHVSLYWYRQALGQGPEFLTYFNYEAQQDKSGLPNDRFSAERPEGSISTLTIQRTEQRDSAMYRCASSWTYTGANVLTFGAGSRLTVL.

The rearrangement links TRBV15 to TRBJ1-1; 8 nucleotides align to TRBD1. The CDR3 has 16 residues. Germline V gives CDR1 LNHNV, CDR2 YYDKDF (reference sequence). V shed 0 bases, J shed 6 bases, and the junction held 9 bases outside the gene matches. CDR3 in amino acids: CATSRDRTGPPAEAFF. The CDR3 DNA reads TGTGCCACCAGCAGAGACCGGACAGGGCCCCCCGCTGAAGCTTTCTTT. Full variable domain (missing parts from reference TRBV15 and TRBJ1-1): DAMVIQNPRYQVTQFGKPVTLSCSQTLNHNVMYWYQQKSSQAPKLLFHYYDKDFNNEADTPDNFQSRRPNTSFCFLDIRSPGLGDTAMYLCATSRDRTGPPAEAFFGQGTRLTVV.

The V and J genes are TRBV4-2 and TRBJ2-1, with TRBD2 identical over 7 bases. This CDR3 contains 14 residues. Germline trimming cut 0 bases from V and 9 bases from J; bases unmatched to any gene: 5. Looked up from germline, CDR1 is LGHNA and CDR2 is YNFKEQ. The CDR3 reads CASSQDKLAIEQFF. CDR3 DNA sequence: TGTGCCAGCAGCCAAGATAAACTAGCGATTGAGCAGTTCTTC.

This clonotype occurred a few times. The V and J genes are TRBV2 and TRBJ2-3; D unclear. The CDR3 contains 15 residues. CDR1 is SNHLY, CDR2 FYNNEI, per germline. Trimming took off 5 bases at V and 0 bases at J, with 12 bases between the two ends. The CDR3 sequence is CASSRTDSSTDTQYF. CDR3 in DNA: TGTGCCAGCAGTCGTACAGATAGTAGCACAGATACGCAGTATTTT.

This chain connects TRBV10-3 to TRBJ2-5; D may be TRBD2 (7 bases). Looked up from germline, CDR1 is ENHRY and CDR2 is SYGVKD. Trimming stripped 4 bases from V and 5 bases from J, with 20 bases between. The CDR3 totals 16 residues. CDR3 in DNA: TGTGCCATCAGTGGGTTCGCTGGCGGGGGCTTGGAGACCCAGTACTTC. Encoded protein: CAISGFAGGGLETQYF.